The 22 T cell receptor beta chains below all came from one sample that was sequenced in a study of T cells in Graves' hyperthyroidism and ophthalmopathy. Amplification of TCR beta CDR3 regions used RNA as the template. A set of HTBI primers served as the primers for a first-round RT-PCR of the TCR CDR3. Each CDR3 protein gets one entry after TCRdb re-called the multiplex PCR reads with MiXCR. The sample holds more than 500,000 distinct CDR3 sequences, roughly 14% seen once. Sequencing was done on a sample of blood. These receptors all stem from a woman between 35 and 50 years old with Graves' ophthalmopathy.

This clonotype was seen many times. CDR3 in DNA: TGTGCCAGCAGTCCCCCTCATCAGCCCCAGCATTTT. This codes for CASSPPHQPQHF. V gene TRBV12-3 or TRBV12-4 combines with J gene TRBJ1-5, with D hard to call. Trimming took off 5 bases at V and 5 bases at J, with 7 bases between the two ends. The CDR3 covers 12 residues.

This clonotype was detected many times. This sequence joins TRBV5-1 and TRBJ2-5; D call uncertain. The germline CDR1 and CDR2 sequences are SGHRS and YFSETQ. The CDR3 contains 14 residues. Trimming cost V 1 base and J 4 bases, with 11 bases left between them. For the CDR3, the DNA is TGCGCCAGCAGCTTGTCCGGCCCCCCAGAGACCCAGTACTTC. Amino acids: CASSLSGPPETQYF.

This clonotype has a count of ten or more. The rearrangement joins TRBV6-5 to TRBJ2-2; 8 bases are shared with TRBD2. Germline V gives CDR1 MNHEY, CDR2 SVGAGI. Trimming at V came to 8 bases and at J to 4 bases, leaving 6 bases not matched to a gene. The length of the CDR3 is 14 residues. CDR3 coding DNA: TGTGCCAGCTCGGGACTAGAGATCACCGGGGAGCTGTTTTTT. Encoded protein: CASSGLEITGELFF.

The CDR3 region has the DNA TGTGCCAGCAGCCAGTCTGGACGTGATTCACCCCTCCACTTT. Translating it yields CASSQSGRDSPLHF. This chain uses TRBV7-3 with TRBJ1-6; D gene uncertain. Germline V gene data show CDR1 as SGHTA and CDR2 as FQGTGA. CDR3 length equals 14 residues. V dropped 5 bases and J dropped 8 bases, with 13 bases sitting between them. The whole variable domain, filled in from reference TRBV7-3 and TRBJ1-6, reads GAGVSQTPSNKVTEKGKYVELRCDPISGHTALYWYRQSLGQGPEFLIYFQGTGAADDSGLPNDRFFAVRPEGSVSTLKIQRTERGDSAVYLCASSQSGRDSPLHFGNGTRLTVT.

This clonotype was seen repeatedly, ten times or more. This chain links TRBV29-1 with TRBJ1-1; D call uncertain. CDR3 length: 9 residues. Germline V CDR1 and CDR2: SQVTM, ANQGSEA. V was cut by 6 bases and J by 6 bases, with 5 bases left in between. CDR3 nucleotides: TGCAGCGTCTTTCCTGAAGCTTTCTTT. This sequence encodes CSVFPEAFF. Filled out from reference TRBV29-1 and TRBJ1-1, the complete variable domain reads SAVISQKPSRDICQRGTSLTIQCQVDSQVTMMFWYRQQPGQSLTLIATANQGSEATYESGFVIDKFPISRPNLTFSTLTVSNMSPEDSSIYLCSVFPEAFFGQGTRLTVV.

This clonotype was counted between two and nine times. The gene calls are TRBV6-5 and TRBJ1-3; D is ambiguous. The V end lost 2 bases, the J end lost 4 bases, and 9 bases lay between the germline ends. There are 14 residues in the CDR3. Germline CDR1 reads MNHEY; CDR2 reads SVGAGI. The CDR3 here is CASSYLSSGNTIYF. The CDR3 DNA follows: TGTGCCAGCAGTTACCTTAGTTCCGGAAACACCATATATTTT.

This clonotype came up many times. This chain uses TRBV6-2 or TRBV6-3 with TRBJ2-7; D might be TRBD2 (6 bases). Germline V lookup: CDR1 MNHEY, CDR2 SVGEGT. The CDR3 consists of 16 residues. V dropped 5 bases and J dropped 0 bases, with 17 bases sitting between them. In DNA, the CDR3 is TGTGCCAGCAGTGTTCGTATAGCGGCTAGCTCCTACGAGCAGTACTTC. It codes for CASSVRIAASSYEQYF.

The J gene is TRBJ1-2, the V gene TRBV6-5; possibly TRBD1 for D (6 bases). The CDR3 is 14 amino acids. Per germline, CDR1 MNHEY and CDR2 SVGAGI. Trimming left V 6 bases short and J 6 bases short, with 17 bases between. The CDR3 sequence: CASSLQGGVNGYTF. CDR3 nucleotides: TGTGCCAGCAGCTTACAGGGCGGCGTAAATGGCTACACCTTC.

This clonotype appeared many times. The gene calls are TRBV20-1 and TRBJ2-7; D is undetermined. Germline-derived CDR1 and CDR2 are DFQATT and SNEGSKA (reference sequence). Trimming pared 0 bases from V and 3 bases from J, leaving 12 bases between. The CDR3 loop spans 14 amino acids. CDR3 region: CSARDPSRIYEQYF. The DNA for the CDR3 is TGCAGTGCTAGAGACCCCTCAAGAATCTACGAGCAGTACTTC.

This clonotype was seen at least ten times. The chain has TRBV6-5 and TRBJ2-7, with D perhaps TRBD2 (6 bases). Trimming took 2 bases from V and 4 from J, leaving 18 bases between them. Germline CDR1 reads MNHEY; CDR2 reads SVGAGI. This CDR3 comprises 16 residues. The CDR3 region has the DNA TGTGCCAGCAGTTACGGAGGGATGGAGATCACTTACGAGCAGTACTTC. Residues: CASSYGGMEITYEQYF.

This clonotype was seen repeatedly, ten times or more. At one end the junction does not follow the germline gene, possibly because of a read error. The chain links TRBV12-3 or TRBV12-4 to TRBJ1-1, with unresolved D. CDR3 length: 13 residues. The CDR3 is CASRRPGRHETLF. The DNA of the CDR3 is TGTGCCAGCAGGAGACCCGGACGGCATGAAACTCTCTTT.

This clonotype was seen repeatedly, ten times or more. An end of the junction differs from the germline gene, which may be a read error. This chain joins TRBV12-3 or TRBV12-4 and TRBJ1-2; TRBD1 aligns across 7 bases. CDR3 length: 13 residues. CDR3 in amino acids: CASSFRGSDHRGF. As DNA, the CDR3 is TGTGCCAGCAGTTTCAGGGGGTCAGATCACAGGGGCTTC.

Many counts were recorded for this clonotype. This chain's CDR3 is CSVVAQSSEAFF. CDR3 sequence (DNA): TGCAGCGTTGTGGCCCAGTCCTCTGAAGCTTTCTTT. This chain joins TRBV29-1 and TRBJ1-1; D is ambiguous. Trimming removed 4 bases at V and 6 bases at J, with 12 bases between. The CDR3 loop spans 12 amino acids. Per germline, CDR1 SQVTM and CDR2 ANQGSEA.

In its sample, this clonotype was seen many times. The chain employs TRBV7-3 and TRBJ2-7, with 8 bases lining up with TRBD2. The CDR3 is 15 amino acids. V lost 0 bases to trimming and J lost 6 bases; unmatched junction nucleotides: 7. Germline CDR1 and CDR2: SGHTA and FQGTGA. CDR3 DNA: TGTGCCAGCAGCTTAACCGGGACTAGTCGGACCGAGCAGTACTTC. Translating gives CASSLTGTSRTEQYF.

This clonotype was counted at least ten times. The chain recombines TRBV30 with TRBJ1-2; the D gene is possibly TRBD1 (5 bases). The CDR3 runs 13 residues. Trimming removed 4 bases from V and 7 bases from J, with 16 bases in between. Per the germline V gene, CDR1 is GTSNPN and CDR2 is SVGIG (reference sequence). CDR3 amino acids: CAWKEQDFGGYTF. The DNA of the CDR3 is TGTGCCTGGAAGGAACAGGACTTTGGTGGCTACACCTTC.

Details on this clonotype: This may arise from a read error, as a much more abundant clone is one base away. This rearrangement joins TRBV20-1 to TRBJ2-5, with D perhaps matching TRBD2 (6 bases). The V and J ends lost 3 bases and 5 bases respectively, with 13 bases between them. Germline loops: CDR1 DFQATT, CDR2 SNEGSKA (reference sequence). CDR3 length: 13 amino acids. CDR3 coding DNA: TGCAGTGCTAGGGAGGGGATTAAGGAGACCCAGTACTTC. The encoded protein is CSAREGIKETQYF.

This clonotype was seen ten or more times. The chain combines TRBV18 with TRBJ1-2, with 10 bases identical to TRBD1. Germline loops: CDR1 KGHSH, CDR2 LQKENI. CDR3 length: 14 amino acids. J was trimmed by 8 bases and V by 4 bases; bases with no gene match: 7. The DNA of the CDR3 is TGTGCCAGCTCACTAACCGGGACAGGGGACGGCTACACCTTC. It encodes CASSLTGTGDGYTF.

In its sample, this clonotype was seen many times. The chain joins TRBV28 to TRBJ2-7; a weak D match, TRBD1 (5 bases). Between the trimmed V and J ends, which lost 3 bases and 3 bases, there was a span of 6 bases. Per germline, CDR1 MDHEN and CDR2 SYDVKM. CDR3 size: 12 residues. DNA of the CDR3: TGTGCCAGCAGTTTCAGGGACTACGAGCAGTACTTC. Amino acid sequence: CASSFRDYEQYF.

This chain uses TRBV3-1 with TRBJ2-5; the D call may be TRBD1 or TRBD2 (5 bases each). Trimming removed 0 bases from V and 2 bases from J, with 25 bases in between. In germline, CDR1 is LGHDT, CDR2 YNNKEL (reference sequence). This CDR3 spans 20 amino acids. Here the CDR3 reads CASSQDWKKSTRGLQETQYF. In DNA, the CDR3 is TGTGCCAGCAGCCAAGATTGGAAGAAGTCGACCCGGGGCCTACAAGAGACCCAGTACTTC.

Ten or more counts support this clonotype. The rearrangement joins TRBV28 to TRBJ2-7; TRBD1 might be the D (6 bases). Per the germline V gene, CDR1 is MDHEN and CDR2 is SYDVKM. The CDR3 loop spans 15 amino acids. Trimming removed 5 bases from V and 3 bases from J, with 17 bases in between. This chain's CDR3 is CASSKPGQIRYEQYF. The CDR3 DNA is TGTGCCAGCAGTAAGCCGGGACAAATTCGCTACGAGCAGTACTTC.

The chain recombines TRBV6-2 or TRBV6-3 with TRBJ2-2; 9 nucleotides align to TRBD1. V lost 5 bases and J lost 5; bases outside the gene matches: 9. Per germline, CDR1 MNHEY and CDR2 SVGEGT. The CDR3 has 16 amino acids. CDR3 bases: TGTGCCAGCAGTCCAGCGACAGGGGGGGTGACCGGGGAGCTGTTTTTT. Encoded protein: CASSPATGGVTGELFF.

This clonotype was counted many times. The CDR3 nucleotides read TGTGCCATCAGTGGGGGGGAGAGCAATCAGCCCCAGCATTTT. Translation: CAISGGESNQPQHF. The V call is TRBV10-3, the J call TRBJ1-5; tentative D call: TRBD1 (5 bases). This CDR3 contains 14 residues. The germline CDR1 and CDR2 sequences are ENHRY and SYGVKD. The germline V and J ends were trimmed by 4 bases and 1 base, with 8 bases remaining between them.